The 22 T cell receptor beta chains below all came from one sample that was sequenced in a study of Ad26.COV2.S vaccination and SARS-CoV-2 variants. Described treatment: 15 to 20 received Ad26.COV2.S at low or high dose, single or two shots; several received placebo; per-sample allocation not given. Day 63 after the first vaccine or placebo injection was the time point for sampling. Method: immunoSEQ multiplex PCR; TCRdb's copy keeps in-frame clones and lacks some. The sample holds under 550,000 clones, around nine tenths seen once. This material consisted of peripheral blood, taken in a trial of Ad26.COV2.S vaccine versus placebo. The receptor source for this set is a person between 18 and 65 years old who received the Ad26.COV2.S COVID-19 vaccine or a placebo.

The chain employs TRBV29-1 and TRBJ1-2; D perhaps matches TRBD1 (6 bases). The ends were cut back, 6 bases at V and 5 bases at J, with 10 bases in the middle. This CDR3 has 11 amino acids. The germline V gene has CDR1 SQVTM and CDR2 ANQGSEA. In DNA, the CDR3 is TGCAGCGTCACAGGGACTTATGGCTACACCTTC. Translation: CSVTGTYGYTF. The whole variable domain, remainder taken from reference TRBV29-1 and TRBJ1-2, is SAVISQKPSRDICQRGTSLTIQCQVDSQVTMMFWYRQQPGQSLTLIATANQGSEATYESGFVIDKFPISRPNLTFSTLTVSNMSPEDSSIYLCSVTGTYGYTFGSGTRLTVV.

Only one count was recorded for this clone. The chain combines TRBV30 with TRBJ1-1; 7 bases match TRBD1. V shed 0 bases and J 6 bases; nucleotides not matched to a gene: 4. This CDR3 has 13 amino acids. Germline CDR1 reads GTSNPN; CDR2 reads SVGIG (reference sequence). CDR3 sequence (DNA): TGTGCCTGGAGTGTACTCCAGGGGGCTGAAGCTTTCTTT. Its translation is CAWSVLQGAEAFF.

The count of this clone is one. The chain uses TRBV5-1 and TRBJ2-1; 8 bases map to TRBD1. J gave up 7 bases and V 2 bases, and 11 bases lay outside the gene matches. Germline V gives CDR1 SGHRS, CDR2 YFSETQ. The CDR3 runs to 16 residues. The CDR3 nucleotides are TGCGCCAGCAGCTTTACTTCTGGACAGGGTCATAATGAGCAGTTCTTC. Its translation is CASSFTSGQGHNEQFF.

This chain uses TRBV18 with TRBJ2-7; TRBD1 aligns across 10 bases. The V segment lost 3 bases and the J segment 5 bases; nucleotides outside the gene matches: 4. The CDR3 is made up of 14 amino acids. Germline CDR1 is KGHSH and CDR2 is LQKENI. The CDR3: CASSPTGGWNEQYF. DNA of the CDR3: TGTGCCAGCTCACCGACAGGGGGCTGGAACGAGCAGTACTTC.

The rearrangement links TRBV10-1 to TRBJ2-7; D possibly corresponds to TRBD2 (7 bases). Trimming took 9 bases from V and 4 from J, leaving 19 bases between them. This CDR3 region has 14 residues. Per the germline V gene, CDR1 is WNHNN and CDR2 is SYGVQD (reference sequence). The DNA of the CDR3 is TGCGCCAGGTCTTGGGGGGGGCTTAGGTACGAGCAGTACTTC. Its protein is CARSWGGLRYEQYF.

This clone was seen a few times. This CDR3 is CASSQFARTDTQYF. In DNA, the CDR3 is TGTGCCAGCAGCCAATTCGCGCGCACAGATACGCAGTATTTT. The chain employs TRBV3-1 (or the pseudogene TRBV3-2) and TRBJ2-3; D remains unclear. With 2 bases removed from V and 1 base from J, the gap between germline ends came to 7 bases. Germline CDR1 LGHDT, CDR2 YNNKEL (reference sequence). The CDR3 has 14 residues.

This clone was picked up one time. The chain uses TRBV18 and TRBJ2-5; D may be TRBD1 (6 bases). The CDR3 extends over 15 amino acids. Trimming left V 1 base short and J 0 bases short, with 9 bases between. Germline V gene lookup returns CDR1 KGHSH and CDR2 LQKENI. The CDR3 loop is CASSPRQEYQETQYF. CDR3 DNA: TGTGCCAGCTCACCACGACAGGAGTACCAAGAGACCCAGTACTTC. Filled out from reference TRBV18 and TRBJ2-5, the complete variable domain reads NAGVMQNPRHLVRRRGQEARLRCSPMKGHSHVYWYRQLPEEGLKFMVYLQKENIIDESGMPKERFSAEFPKEGPSILRIQQVVRGDSAAYFCASSPRQEYQETQYFGPGTRLLVL.

The chain has TRBV29-1 and TRBJ2-7, with TRBD1 matching over 8 bases. CDR3 size: 14 residues. Germline V gene sequence: CDR1 SQVTM, CDR2 ANQGSEA. V lost 6 bases and J lost 1; bases outside the gene matches: 8. CDR3 bases: TGCAGCGTCGCCCCTGGACAGGGATCCTACGAGCAGTACTTC. Its protein product is CSVAPGQGSYEQYF.

The rearrangement links TRBV4-3 to TRBJ2-7; tentative D call: TRBD1 (5 bases). The germline V gene has CDR1 LGHNA and CDR2 YSLEER. V was clipped by 3 bases and J by 3 bases, with 15 bases between them. The CDR3 loop spans 15 amino acids. DNA for the CDR3: TGCGCCAGCAGCCAGGACCGACAGACCTTCTACGAGCAGTACTTC. Its protein is CASSQDRQTFYEQYF.

The V call is TRBV2, the J call TRBJ2-5, with TRBD2 matching over 11 bases. The CDR3 is made up of 13 amino acids. CDR1 and CDR2 (germline): SNHLY, FYNNEI. V gave up 6 bases and J gave up 4 bases; unmatched junction bases: 1. CDR3 sequence reads: CASSGTSGETQYF. CDR3 nucleotides: TGTGCCAGCAGCGGGACTAGCGGAGAGACCCAGTACTTC. Filled out from reference TRBV2 and TRBJ2-5, the complete variable domain reads EPEVTQTPSHQVTQMGQEVILRCVPISNHLYFYWYRQILGQKVEFLVSFYNNEISEKSEIFDDQFSVERPDGSNFTLKIRSTKLEDSAMYFCASSGTSGETQYFGPGTRLLVL.

The V call is TRBV5-6, the J call TRBJ2-5; possibly TRBD2 for D (6 bases). The germline CDR1 and CDR2 sequences are SGHDT and YYEEEE. The CDR3 is 14 amino acids. With 7 bases removed from V and 5 bases from J, the gap between germline ends came to 18 bases. The DNA for the CDR3 is TGTGCCAGCGAAAGGTGGCTAGCGTACGAGACCCAGTACTTC. Amino acids: CASERWLAYETQYF.

The V call is TRBV19, the J call TRBJ1-2, with 7 bases that match TRBD1. Trimming removed 5 bases from V and 4 bases from J; junction bases left unmatched: 7. The CDR3 is 14 amino acids. Germline V lookup: CDR1 LNHDA, CDR2 SQIVND (reference sequence). The CDR3 spells CASSVQGGVYGYTF. Written as DNA, the CDR3 is TGTGCCAGTAGTGTCCAGGGGGGGGTCTATGGCTACACCTTC.

The V call is TRBV6-2 or TRBV6-3, the J call TRBJ2-7; 7 bases align to TRBD1. The V gene end was trimmed by 5 bases and the J gene end by 5 bases; junction bases not matched to a gene: 6. CDR1 is MNHEY, CDR2 SVGEGT, per germline. CDR3 size: 13 residues. DNA of the CDR3: TGTGCCAGCAGTGCGAGACAGGGCCACGAGCAGTACTTC. This codes for CASSARQGHEQYF.

The chain is built from TRBV5-1 and TRBJ2-3; TRBD2 might be the D (5 bases). The CDR3 contains 14 residues. Trimming shortened V by 1 base and J by 4 bases, and 10 bases separated the two germline ends. Germline V gene sequence: CDR1 SGHRS, CDR2 YFSETQ. The CDR3 region has the DNA TGCGCCAGCAGCTTGCTATCCGGGGCAGATACGCAGTATTTT. Translated, it gives CASSLLSGADTQYF.

This chain joins TRBV28 and TRBJ1-5; D remains ambiguous. Germline values: CDR1 MDHEN, CDR2 SYDVKM. The V end was cut by 5 bases, the J end by 0 bases, with 17 bases between. The CDR3 contains 17 residues. The CDR3 reads CASSPNKGRYSNQPQHF. The CDR3 DNA follows: TGTGCCAGCAGTCCTAACAAAGGACGGTATAGCAATCAGCCCCAGCATTTT.

This chain joins TRBV6-5 and TRBJ2-1, with no clear D. The CDR3 sequence is 15 residues long. With 2 bases removed from V and 0 bases from J, the gap between germline ends came to 8 bases. Germline lookup yields CDR1 MNHEY and CDR2 SVGAGI. CDR3 coding DNA: TGTGCCAGCAGTTACCGGACGGCCTCCTACAATGAGCAGTTCTTC. It yields the protein CASSYRTASYNEQFF.

The chain combines TRBV4-3 with TRBJ1-2; the D is unclear. Germline V lookup: CDR1 LGHNA, CDR2 YSLEER. Trimming left V 3 bases short and J 4 bases short, with 12 bases between. CDR3 length equals 14 residues. CDR3 DNA: TGCGCCAGCAGCCAGGCACAGACATCCTATGGCTACACCTTC. Its protein is CASSQAQTSYGYTF.

The J gene is TRBJ2-7, the V gene TRBV6-5, with D possibly TRBD1 on 5 matching bases. The CDR3 has 13 amino acids. Germline V lookup: CDR1 MNHEY, CDR2 SVGAGI. The germline V and J ends were trimmed by 7 bases and 6 bases, with 16 bases remaining between them. The CDR3 region is CASNQDIHPEQYF. CDR3 sequence (DNA): TGTGCCAGCAACCAGGACATTCACCCCGAGCAGTACTTC.

This clone was observed a handful of times. The J gene is TRBJ2-7, the V gene TRBV28; either TRBD1 or TRBD2 may supply D (5 bases each). The V gene's germline CDR1 is MDHEN and CDR2 SYDVKM. Trimming took off 6 bases at V and 5 bases at J, with 11 bases between the two ends. CDR3 length: 12 amino acids. CDR3 in DNA: TGTGCCAGCAGAACCGGGACGGACGAGCAGTACTTC. Protein sequence: CASRTGTDEQYF.

The rearrangement joins TRBV6-5 to TRBJ1-2; the D gene is possibly TRBD1 (6 bases). The germline V and J ends were trimmed by 7 bases and 5 bases, with 14 bases remaining between them. Germline V gene lookup returns CDR1 MNHEY and CDR2 SVGAGI. This CDR3 comprises 13 residues. The CDR3 DNA follows: TGTGCCAGCATAACAGGGAGTTATTATGGCTACACCTTC. This sequence encodes CASITGSYYGYTF.

This chain uses TRBV4-1 with TRBJ2-4; perhaps D is TRBD1 or TRBD2 (6 bases each). The CDR3 is made up of 18 amino acids. Trimming removed 0 bases from V and 1 base from J, with 16 bases in between. The germline V gene encodes CDR1 MGHRA and CDR2 YSYEKL. CDR3 DNA sequence: TGCGCCAGCAGCCAAGACACCGGGGGCGACGTGGCCAAAAACATTCAGTACTTC. This gives the protein CASSQDTGGDVAKNIQYF.

V gene TRBV19 combines with J gene TRBJ2-1; 9 positions agree with TRBD1. The V and J ends lost 7 bases and 10 bases, in that order; junction bases with no gene match: 5. This CDR3 region has 12 residues. The germline CDR1 and CDR2 sequences are LNHDA and SQIVND (reference sequence). The CDR3 protein is CASTRTGDEQFF. Here the CDR3 DNA reads TGTGCCAGTACCCGGACAGGGGACGAGCAGTTCTTC.